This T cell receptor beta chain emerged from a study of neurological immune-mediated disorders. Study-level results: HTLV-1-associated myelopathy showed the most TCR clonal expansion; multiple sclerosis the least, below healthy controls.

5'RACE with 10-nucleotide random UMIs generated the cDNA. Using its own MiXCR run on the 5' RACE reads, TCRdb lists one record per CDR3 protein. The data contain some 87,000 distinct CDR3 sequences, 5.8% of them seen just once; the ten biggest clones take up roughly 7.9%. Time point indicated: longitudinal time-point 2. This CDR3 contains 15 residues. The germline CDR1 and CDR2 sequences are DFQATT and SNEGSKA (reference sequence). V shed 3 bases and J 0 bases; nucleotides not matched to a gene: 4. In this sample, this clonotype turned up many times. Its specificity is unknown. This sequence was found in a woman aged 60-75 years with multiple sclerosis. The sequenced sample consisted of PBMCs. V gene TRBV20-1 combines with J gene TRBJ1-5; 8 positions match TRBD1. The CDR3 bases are TGCAGTGCTAGCTCCGACAGGGGTAGCAATCAGCCCCAGCATTTT. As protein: CSASSDRGSNQPQHF.